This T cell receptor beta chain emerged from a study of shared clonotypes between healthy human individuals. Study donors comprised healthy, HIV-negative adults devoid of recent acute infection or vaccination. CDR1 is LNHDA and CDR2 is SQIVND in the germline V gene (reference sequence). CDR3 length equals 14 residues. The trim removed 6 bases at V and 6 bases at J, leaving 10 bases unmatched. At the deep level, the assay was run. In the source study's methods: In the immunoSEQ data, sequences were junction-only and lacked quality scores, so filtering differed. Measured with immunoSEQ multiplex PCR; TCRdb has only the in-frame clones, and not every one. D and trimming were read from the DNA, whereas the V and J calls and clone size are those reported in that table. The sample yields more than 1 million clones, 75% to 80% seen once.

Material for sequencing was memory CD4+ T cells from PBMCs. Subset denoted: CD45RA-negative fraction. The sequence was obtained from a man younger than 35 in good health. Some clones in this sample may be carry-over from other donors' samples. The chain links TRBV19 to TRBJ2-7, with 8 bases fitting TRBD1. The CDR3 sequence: CASRSDRVSGEQYF. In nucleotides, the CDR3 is TGTGCCAGTAGGTCGGACAGGGTATCGGGCGAGCAGTACTTC.